These 17 T cell receptor beta chains share one sample of origin, sequenced in a study of molecular identifiers for immune sequencing clone quantification. TCRdb reanalysed the PCR reads using MiXCR and keeps one entry per CDR3 protein. The table lists approximately 550,000 distinct CDR3 sequences, 25% of them singletons, with around 0.8% in the top ten. Sequenced: naive CD8+ T cells from blood, with Jurkat cell RNA spiked in. Subset: FACS-sorted CD8+CD4-CCR7+CD45RA+ naive T cells. These receptors originate from a human donor in good health. Some libraries in this study had Jurkat cell RNA spiked in.

The chain couples TRBV30 to TRBJ2-1, with 8 bases that match TRBD2. CDR3 length: 15 residues. V lost 2 bases and J lost 4; bases outside the gene matches: 7. CDR1 is GTSNPN, CDR2 SVGIG, per germline (reference sequence). In DNA, the CDR3 is TGTGCCTGGAGTCCACTGGTAGCGGGATACAATGAGCAGTTCTTC. Amino acid sequence: CAWSPLVAGYNEQFF.

Turning to this clonotype: Given a much more abundant clone one base away, this may be a read error. V gene TRBV7-8 combines with J gene TRBJ1-5; D is unclear. This CDR3 has 13 amino acids. The V gene's germline CDR1 is SGHVS and CDR2 FQNEAQ. V lost 4 bases and J lost 5, with 9 bases in between. The CDR3 is CASSSGGDQPQHF. For the CDR3, the DNA is TGTGCCAGCAGCTCGGGCGGGGATCAGCCCCAGCATTTT.

The chain has TRBV11-2 and TRBJ2-7, with D tentatively TRBD1 (6 bases). Between the trimmed V and J ends, which lost 1 base and 0 bases, there was a span of 16 bases. Germline CDR1 and CDR2: SGHAT and FQNNGV. The CDR3 extends over 17 amino acids. CDR3 protein: CASSLGETGPLSYEQYF. The CDR3 nucleotides read TGTGCCAGCAGCTTAGGAGAGACAGGACCCCTCTCCTACGAGCAGTACTTC.

J is TRBJ1-2 and V is TRBV7-6, with 10 nucleotides matching TRBD1. Trimming cost V 5 bases and J 8 bases; bases outside gene matches: 5. The germline V gene has CDR1 SGHVS and CDR2 FNYEAQ. The CDR3 totals 13 residues. The CDR3 DNA follows: TGTGCCAGCAGCATCGGGACAGGGGACGGCTACACCTTC. This encodes CASSIGTGDGYTF.

The chain is built from TRBV5-6 and TRBJ2-1, with D possibly matching TRBD2 (6 bases). This CDR3 spans 16 amino acids. The V gene's germline CDR1 is SGHDT and CDR2 YYEEEE. Trimming took off 4 bases at V and 8 bases at J, with 22 bases between the two ends. CDR3 sequence reads: CASSHGGLGGWDEQFF. The CDR3 bases are TGTGCCAGCAGCCATGGGGGACTTGGAGGTTGGGATGAGCAGTTCTTC.

The table lists this clonotype with many counts. The V gene is TRBV2, the J gene TRBJ1-5, with TRBD1 identical over 9 bases. Germline V gives CDR1 SNHLY, CDR2 FYNNEI. V trimming: 5 bases; J trimming: 0 bases; junction bases outside the gene matches: 5. The CDR3 extends over 16 amino acids. The CDR3 coding sequence is TGTGCCAGCAGTACCGACAGGGGGGATAGCAATCAGCCCCAGCATTTT. Its protein is CASSTDRGDSNQPQHF.

This clonotype was found a few times. The genes are TRBV19 and TRBJ1-1, with a weak D call TRBD1 (5 bases). Germline CDR1 and CDR2: LNHDA and SQIVND (reference sequence). The CDR3 is made up of 14 amino acids. V was cut by 10 bases and J by 1 base, with 16 bases left in between. The CDR3 loop is CATNSGTGNTEAFF. DNA of the CDR3: TGTGCCACCAACTCCGGGACGGGGAACACTGAAGCTTTCTTT.

This clonotype was observed a handful of times. The chain joins TRBV7-9 to TRBJ2-3, with 7 bases that match TRBD1. Germline CDR1 SEHNR, CDR2 FQNEAQ (reference sequence). V trimming: 4 bases; J trimming: 7 bases; junction bases outside the gene matches: 2. The CDR3 has 12 residues. In DNA form, the CDR3 reads TGTGCCAGCAGCTCGACAGGGAATACGCAGTATTTT. Translated, it gives CASSSTGNTQYF. The complete variable domain, with remaining parts taken from reference TRBV7-9 and TRBJ2-3, reads DTGVSQNPRHKITKRGQNVTFRCDPISEHNRLYWYRQTLGQGPEFLTYFQNEAQLEKSRLLSDRFSAERPKGSFSTLEIQRTEQGDSAMYLCASSSTGNTQYFGPGTRLTVL.

This clonotype was seen at least ten times. The chain has TRBV24-1 and TRBJ2-2; D gene unclear. Between the trimmed V and J ends, which lost 4 bases and 2 bases, there was a span of 10 bases. The germline V gene has CDR1 KGHDR and CDR2 SFDVKD. The CDR3 totals 15 residues. The CDR3 spells CATSEPIDNTGELFF. In DNA form, the CDR3 reads TGTGCCACCAGTGAACCTATAGATAACACCGGGGAGCTGTTTTTT.

This clonotype was observed once. The rearrangement joins TRBV6-2 or TRBV6-3 to TRBJ1-1; D remains unclear. CDR3 length: 16 residues. The ends were cut back, 5 bases at V and 3 bases at J, with 19 bases in the middle. The germline V gene has CDR1 MNHEY and CDR2 SVGEGT. The CDR3 spells CASSEALVGLDTEAFF. For the CDR3, the DNA is TGTGCCAGCAGTGAGGCATTAGTGGGGTTGGACACTGAAGCTTTCTTT.

This clonotype has a handful of counts. The chain combines TRBV6-5 with TRBJ2-3, with 8 positions matching TRBD2. The V segment lost 6 bases and the J segment 0 bases; nucleotides outside the gene matches: 8. The germline V gene has CDR1 MNHEY and CDR2 SVGAGI. The CDR3 loop spans 16 amino acids. The chain's CDR3 is CASRHSGRSSTDTQYF. CDR3 DNA: TGTGCCAGCAGACACAGCGGGAGATCTAGCACAGATACGCAGTATTTT.

For this clonotype: With a much larger clone just one base away, this may be a read error. This chain joins TRBV19 and TRBJ1-1; no reliable D call. CDR1 is LNHDA and CDR2 is SQIVND in the germline V gene (reference sequence). There are 15 residues in the CDR3. The V gene lost 6 bases and the J gene lost 4 bases, with 18 bases spanning the gap. The CDR3 DNA reads TGTGCCAGTAGCACTCACACATCGATGAGCACTGAAGCTTTCTTT. Translating gives CASSTHTSMSTEAFF.

This chain joins TRBV7-2 and TRBJ1-3; the match to TRBD1 covers 8 bases. The germline CDR1 and CDR2 sequences are SGHTA and FQGNSA. CDR3 length: 14 residues. Trimming removed 5 bases from V and 5 bases from J; junction bases left unmatched: 5. CDR3 amino acids: CASSPGQGRNTIYF. CDR3 DNA sequence: TGTGCCAGCAGCCCCGGACAGGGCAGAAACACCATATATTTT.

About this clonotype: The CDR3 end shows no conserved phenylalanine or tryptophan, and so a read error is likely. This chain links TRBV5-6 with TRBJ1-2, with no clear D. CDR3 size: 16 residues. The V and J ends lost 0 bases and 1 base respectively, with 13 bases between them. Germline V CDR1 and CDR2: SGHDT, YYEEEE. The CDR3 loop is CASSLDIYGFNYGYTY. CDR3 bases: TGTGCCAGCAGCTTGGACATCTATGGTTTTAACTATGGCTACACCTAC.

The chain recombines TRBV6-2 or TRBV6-3 with TRBJ2-7; 7 bases are a match to TRBD1. Per germline, CDR1 MNHEY and CDR2 SVGEGT. CDR3 length: 14 amino acids. Germline trimming cut 5 bases from V and 0 bases from J; bases unmatched to any gene: 4. The CDR3 nucleotides read TGTGCCAGCAGTCACGACAGGGACTCCTACGAGCAGTACTTC. Protein sequence: CASSHDRDSYEQYF.

Turning to this clonotype: A much larger clone sits a single nucleotide away, making a read error possible. V gene TRBV7-9 combines with J gene TRBJ1-1, with 7 bases identical to TRBD1. CDR1 is SEHNR, CDR2 FQNEAQ, per germline (reference sequence). This CDR3 has 16 amino acids. The CDR3 DNA follows: TGTGCCAGCAGCTTAAGGGACAGTGGGTTGAACGCTGAAGCTTTCTTT. Its translation is CASSLRDSGLNAEAFF.

A few counts support this clonotype. It may be a read error: a sequence one base away is much more abundant. The chain is built from TRBV11-2 and TRBJ1-1; D is unresolved. The CDR3 is 11 amino acids. Germline loops: CDR1 SGHAT, CDR2 FQNNGV. CDR3 protein: CASSSYTEAIF. CDR3 coding DNA: TGTGCCAGCAGCTCCTACACTGAAGCTATCTTT. The whole variable domain, remainder taken from reference TRBV11-2 and TRBJ1-1, is EAGVAQSPRYKIIEKRQSVAFWCNPISGHATLYWYQQILGQGPKLLIQFQNNGVVDDSQLPKDRFSAERLKGVDSTLKIQPAKLEDSAVYLCASSSYTEAIFGQGTRLTVV.